This TCR beta chain stems from a study of shared clonotypes between healthy human individuals. Method: immunoSEQ multiplex PCR; TCRdb's copy keeps in-frame clones and lacks some. Among under 2,000,000 clones, about 95% were seen once, and the ten largest hold under 1.5%. As concerns this clone: No antigen is known for it.

Trimming shortened V by 4 bases and J by 0 bases, and 12 bases separated the two germline ends. The CDR3 sequence is 15 residues long. Germline assignment: CDR1 MGHRA and CDR2 YSYEKL. Notes on the study in general: Clonotypes shared by all four donors outscored non-shared clonotypes in generation probability. Clonotype sharing levels among donors were expected to vary with sequencing depth.

As defined, naive CD8 cells were CD45RO-negative and positively selected for CCR7, with terminally differentiated effector memory CD45RA+ cells excluded. Sequenced material: naive CD8+ T cells sorted from blood. The origin of this receptor is a man aged 18 to 29 in good health. The chain uses TRBV4-1 and TRBJ1-1; D is unresolved. CDR3 sequence reads: CASSPERTVNTEAFF. The DNA of the CDR3 is TGCGCCAGCAGCCCGGAAAGGACCGTGAACACTGAAGCTTTCTTT.